What follows are 12 T cell receptor beta chains derived from one specimen sequenced in a study of beta chain features in type 1 diabetes. Study findings and constraints: Across all four CD4+ subsets, people with type 1 diabetes showed modestly shorter TCRB CDR3s.

TCRB transcripts that were expressed got sequenced, as all of the isolated RNA had been reverse transcribed. Measured with immunoSEQ multiplex PCR; TCRdb has only the in-frame clones, and not every one. This table holds roughly 150,000 clones, roughly 60% found once. Antigens of these TCRs are unknown. Input material: naive CD4+ T cells from blood. These receptors originate from a man aged 25 to 40 with type 1 diabetes.

The chain carries TRBV29-1 and TRBJ2-3; a possible D gene is TRBD1 (5 bases). CDR1 and CDR2 from the germline V gene are SQVTM and ANQGSEA. The CDR3 covers 12 residues. Trimming removed 3 bases at V and 6 bases at J, with 10 bases between. The CDR3 is CSVETAGDTQYF. CDR3 nucleotides: TGCAGCGTTGAGACAGCCGGGGATACGCAGTATTTT.

Here the CDR3 reads CVTVPGPWNEQFF. For the CDR3, the DNA is TGCGTCACGGTGCCAGGGCCTTGGAATGAGCAGTTCTTC. V gene TRBV29-1 combines with J gene TRBJ2-1; tentative D call: TRBD1 (5 bases). The germline gives CDR1 SQVTM, CDR2 ANQGSEA. This CDR3 region has 13 residues.

The chain couples TRBV30 to TRBJ2-3; D perhaps matches TRBD1 (5 bases). From germline, CDR1 is GTSNPN and CDR2 SVGIG (reference sequence). There are 12 residues in the CDR3. Deletions cut 3 bases from V and 6 bases from J, with 10 bases between. CDR3 in DNA: TGTGCCTGGAGCCGCGCAGGGGATACGCAGTATTTT. Translating it yields CAWSRAGDTQYF.

This clone turned up a few times. The chain couples TRBV29-1 to TRBJ2-5, with no clear D. This CDR3 has 11 amino acids. V shed 2 bases and J shed 3 bases, with 4 bases lying between them. CDR1 is SQVTM, CDR2 ANQGSEA, per germline. CDR3 in DNA: TGCAGCGTTGAATATGAAGAGACCCAGTACTTC. Amino acids: CSVEYEETQYF. Looking up the rest from reference TRBV29-1 and TRBJ2-5 gives the full variable domain: SAVISQKPSRDICQRGTSLTIQCQVDSQVTMMFWYRQQPGQSLTLIATANQGSEATYESGFVIDKFPISRPNLTFSTLTVSNMSPEDSSIYLCSVEYEETQYFGPGTRLLVL.

The J gene is TRBJ2-7, the V gene TRBV29-1; D tentatively fits TRBD1 or TRBD2 (7 bases each). CDR3 length: 12 amino acids. Trimming removed 6 bases at V and 2 bases at J, with 11 bases between. CDR1 and CDR2 from the germline V gene are SQVTM and ANQGSEA. The CDR3 reads CSVGGTAYEQYF. As DNA, the CDR3 is TGCAGCGTGGGAGGGACAGCCTACGAGCAGTACTTC.

This clone was observed a single time. The chain has TRBV7-9 and TRBJ2-7; D possibly corresponds to TRBD2 (6 bases). Germline V CDR1 and CDR2: SEHNR, FQNEAQ (reference sequence). V was pared by 2 bases and J by 7 bases, with 12 bases between. The CDR3 runs 13 residues. CDR3 sequence reads: CASSLSPREEQYF. The CDR3, as DNA: TGTGCCAGCAGCTTATCTCCGCGGGAAGAGCAGTACTTC. Full variable domain (remainder filled in from reference TRBV7-9 and TRBJ2-7): DTGVSQNPRHKITKRGQNVTFRCDPISEHNRLYWYRQTLGQGPEFLTYFQNEAQLEKSRLLSDRFSAERPKGSFSTLEIQRTEQGDSAMYLCASSLSPREEQYFGPGTRLTVT.

V is TRBV25-1 and J is TRBJ1-6; a weak D match, TRBD1 (6 bases). This CDR3 comprises 17 residues. Germline values: CDR1 MGHDK, CDR2 SYGVNS. Deletions cut 3 bases from V and 7 bases from J, with 19 bases between. The CDR3 here is CASSDSAQAGENSPLHF. CDR3 nucleotides: TGTGCCAGCAGTGATTCCGCCCAGGCAGGGGAGAATTCACCCCTCCACTTT.

This clone was counted between two and nine times. The rearrangement uses TRBV19 and TRBJ2-2; D is unclear. Germline lookup yields CDR1 LNHDA and CDR2 SQIVND (reference sequence). Between the trimmed V and J ends, which lost 6 bases and 7 bases, there was a span of 12 bases. The CDR3 totals 13 residues. The CDR3 loop reads CASRTLLYGELFF. CDR3 DNA sequence: TGTGCCAGTAGAACACTGCTTTACGGGGAGCTGTTTTTT.

V is TRBV5-1 and J is TRBJ2-7; 7 bases fit TRBD1. With V trimmed by 2 bases and J by 5 bases, 7 bases remained unmatched. CDR3 size: 14 residues. CDR1 and CDR2 (germline): SGHRS, YFSETQ. For the CDR3, the DNA is TGCGCCAGCAGCTTTCAGGGGACAGAGGACGAGCAGTACTTC. Protein: CASSFQGTEDEQYF.

In DNA form, the CDR3 reads TGTGCCGGTGACAGGGGAGGGTATGGCTACACCTTC. This gives the protein CAGDRGGYGYTF. V gene TRBV30 combines with J gene TRBJ1-2; 8 nucleotides line up with TRBD1. The CDR3 has 12 amino acids. Looked up from germline, CDR1 is GTSNPN and CDR2 is SVGIG (reference sequence). Germline trimming cut 8 bases from V and 5 bases from J; bases unmatched to any gene: 7.

The gene calls are TRBV30 and TRBJ1-4, with 9 bases aligning to TRBD1. This CDR3 comprises 14 residues. Trimming removed 1 base from V and 7 bases from J; junction bases left unmatched: 4. In germline, CDR1 is GTSNPN, CDR2 SVGIG (reference sequence). The CDR3 region has the DNA TGTGCCTGGAGTGGACAGGGGGAAAGTGAAAAACTGTTTTTT. Translated, it gives CAWSGQGESEKLFF.

The rearrangement links TRBV7-9 to TRBJ2-7, with D perhaps TRBD1 or TRBD2 (5 bases each). Germline V lookup: CDR1 SEHNR, CDR2 FQNEAQ (reference sequence). This CDR3 region has 14 residues. With 4 bases removed from V and 4 bases from J, the gap between germline ends came to 14 bases. The CDR3 loop reads CASSSGAKRYEQYF. The CDR3 DNA follows: TGTGCCAGCAGCTCCGGGGCTAAACGGTACGAGCAGTACTTC.